This record covers a single T cell receptor (beta chain). As yet, its antigen is unknown. The sample originates from a study of shared clonotypes between healthy human individuals. The wider study: Donor composition was a couple of women and a few men, aged 18 to 49. Overall study results and limits: In having few donors, the study represented limited genetic and exposure-history diversity.

This CDR3 spans 13 amino acids. CDR1 and CDR2 from the germline V gene are LGHNA and YSLEER. The V gene lost 1 base and the J gene lost 5 bases, with 8 bases spanning the gap. Original methodology: There were no quality scores in the junction-only immunoSEQ sequences, so filtering differed. The assay was immunoSEQ multiplex PCR, and TCRdb's table has in-frame clones only and misses some. That table supplies the V and J calls and clone size; D and trimming were determined from the DNA. In the table there are approximately 1,000,000 clones, around 77% of which are singletons. The chain employs TRBV4-3 and TRBJ1-1; D gene ambiguous. This receptor was taken from a young man in good health. Some clones in this sample may be carry-over from other donors' samples. Sequenced input: memory CD4+ T cells from PBMCs. Indicated subset: CD45RA-negative fraction. CDR3 protein: CASSQVRETEAFF. The CDR3 region has the DNA TGCGCCAGCAGCCAAGTGAGGGAAACTGAAGCTTTCTTT.